The next 5 T cell receptor beta chains were all read from a single sample in a study of T cell repertoires in cytomegalovirus infection. TCRdb independently ran MiXCR on the reads; one entry per CDR3 protein. The sample comprises 20,000 to 25,000 distinct CDR3 sequences, approximately 46% of which are singletons, and approximately 93% rests with the top ten. For these TCRs, the target antigens are not known. Sample: CD8+ T cells from cultured PBMCs, taken from culture after CMV antigen stimulation. These TCRs come from a human donor in good health (CMV status not recorded). Some clones in this sample may be carry-over from other donors' samples.

This clonotype was counted only a few times. The chain carries TRBV7-6 and TRBJ2-3; possibly TRBD2 for D (6 bases). This CDR3 spans 21 amino acids. Trimming cost V 0 bases and J 5 bases, with 30 bases left between them. Germline V gene sequence: CDR1 SGHVS, CDR2 FNYEAQ. The CDR3 protein is CASSLAEEIGEEENELDTQYF. In DNA, the CDR3 is TGTGCCAGCAGCTTAGCGGAGGAGATAGGGGAGGAAGAGAACGAGCTAGATACGCAGTATTTT.

The chain recombines TRBV2 with TRBJ1-5; TRBD1 matches 11 bases. Germline V CDR1 and CDR2: SNHLY, FYNNEI. The CDR3 is made up of 14 amino acids. Unmatched junction bases numbered 4, after V lost 6 bases and J lost 6 bases. CDR3 residues: CASSGQGAGQPQHF. DNA of the CDR3: TGTGCCAGCAGCGGACAGGGGGCAGGTCAGCCCCAGCATTTT.

The rearrangement joins TRBV4-3 to TRBJ2-1, with TRBD1 as a possible D gene (5 bases). This CDR3 comprises 16 residues. Germline-derived CDR1 and CDR2 are LGHNA and YSLEER. Trimming removed 0 bases from V and 2 bases from J, with 11 bases in between. This CDR3 reads CASSQDRVSTYNEQFF. Here the CDR3 DNA reads TGCGCCAGCAGCCAAGACAGGGTTAGCACCTACAATGAGCAGTTCTTC.

The chain links TRBV7-6 to TRBJ2-5; a possible D gene is TRBD1 (6 bases). V was pared by 10 bases and J by 4 bases, with 10 bases between. The CDR3 is 11 amino acids. Germline CDR1 SGHVS, CDR2 FNYEAQ. CDR3 DNA: TGTGCCACTGGCAGGGGAGAGACCCAGTACTTC. Its protein product is CATGRGETQYF.

This clonotype appeared once. The V call is TRBV7-4, the J call TRBJ2-3; D unclear. The V end was cut by 2 bases, the J end by 2 bases, with 8 bases between. Germline values: CDR1 SGHVT, CDR2 SQSDAQ. CDR3 size: 14 residues. The CDR3 spells CASSLSRNTDTQYF. The CDR3 bases are TGTGCCAGCAGCTTATCCAGGAACACAGATACGCAGTATTTT.